The next 8 T cell receptor beta chains were all read from a single sample in a study of post-analysis software for immune sequencing data. Study-wide points: Patients used about 5 TRBV segments, including TRBV5-6, TRBV5-1 and TRBV20-1, more often than controls.

These TCRs are of unknown antigen specificity. TCR beta cDNA libraries had unique molecular identifiers. TCRdb ran MiXCR on the PCR reads and lists one entry per CDR3 protein. The sample yields roughly 570,000 distinct CDR3 sequences, 34% seen once. The material sequenced was blood. These receptors all stem from a girl aged 2-17 years with multiple sclerosis.

This clonotype was picked up a small number of times. The V and J genes are TRBV20-1 and TRBJ2-5, with TRBD1 matching over 8 bases. From germline, CDR1 is DFQATT and CDR2 SNEGSKA (reference sequence). V lost 5 bases to trimming and J lost 4 bases; unmatched junction nucleotides: 9. The CDR3 has 14 residues. The DNA of the CDR3 is TGCAGTGCTCCTACAGGGGGACGGGGAGAGACCCAGTACTTC. This codes for CSAPTGGRGETQYF.

The rearrangement links TRBV6-2 or TRBV6-3 to TRBJ2-1; 7 positions match TRBD2. The CDR3 has 15 amino acids. Germline V CDR1 and CDR2: MNHEY, SVGEGT. J gave up 7 bases and V 7 bases, and 13 bases lay outside the gene matches. The CDR3 sequence: CASNQQRGPLNEQFF. CDR3 nucleotides: TGTGCCAGCAACCAACAGCGGGGCCCGTTAAATGAGCAGTTCTTC.

A few counts support this clonotype. V is TRBV24-1 and J is TRBJ2-3; no clear D. The CDR3 sequence is 15 residues long. Deletions cut 3 bases from V and 1 base from J, with 10 bases between. The germline V gene has CDR1 KGHDR and CDR2 SFDVKD. CDR3 region: CATSDVDPGTDTQYF. CDR3 bases: TGTGCCACCAGTGATGTCGACCCAGGCACAGATACGCAGTATTTT.

This clonotype was observed a handful of times. The rearrangement uses TRBV7-6 and TRBJ2-7; D might be TRBD1 (5 bases). The CDR3 consists of 14 residues. Germline V lookup: CDR1 SGHVS, CDR2 FNYEAQ. Trimming took off 5 bases at V and 0 bases at J, with 11 bases between the two ends. The CDR3 sequence: CASSPKQGSYEQYF. In DNA form, the CDR3 reads TGTGCCAGCAGCCCTAAGCAGGGCTCCTACGAGCAGTACTTC.

This chain connects TRBV4-1 to TRBJ2-5; possibly TRBD2 for D (6 bases). The CDR3 runs to 16 residues. The V and J ends lost 5 bases and 2 bases respectively, with 18 bases between them. Germline CDR1 reads MGHRA; CDR2 reads YSYEKL. The CDR3 region has the DNA TGCGCCAGCAGCTACGGGGGAAATCGCCTTCAAGAGACCCAGTACTTC. Its translation is CASSYGGNRLQETQYF.

This rearrangement joins TRBV7-8 to TRBJ2-7, with TRBD2 matching over 13 bases. Germline V gives CDR1 SGHVS, CDR2 FQNEAQ. CDR3 size: 18 residues. V gave up 1 base and J gave up 1 base; unmatched junction bases: 7. CDR3 DNA: TGTGCCAGCAGCTTAGGTGGAAGGACTAGCGGGGGTTCCTACGAGCAGTACTTC. Translating it yields CASSLGGRTSGGSYEQYF. Variable domain in full (rest from reference TRBV7-8 and TRBJ2-7): GAGVSQSPRYKVAKRGQDVALRCDPISGHVSLFWYQQALGQGPEFLTYFQNEAQLDKSGLPSDRFFAERPEGSVSTLKIQRTQQEDSAVYLCASSLGGRTSGGSYEQYFGPGTRLTVT.

A few counts support this clonotype. The rearrangement links TRBV5-6 to TRBJ2-3; TRBD1 agrees at 7 bases. The V and J ends lost 1 base and 2 bases, in that order; junction bases with no gene match: 7. Per the germline V gene, CDR1 is SGHDT and CDR2 is YYEEEE. There are 16 residues in the CDR3. The CDR3 nucleotides read TGTGCCAGCAGCTTGACAGGGGCCCCAAACACAGATACGCAGTATTTT. Encoded protein: CASSLTGAPNTDTQYF.

This clonotype turned up a few times. The chain uses TRBV11-2 and TRBJ1-1; D uncertain. Germline V gene data show CDR1 as SGHAT and CDR2 as FQNNGV. Trimming shortened V by 7 bases and J by 0 bases, and 15 bases separated the two germline ends. This CDR3 spans 15 amino acids. The CDR3 region is CASNPYGPLNTEAFF. In DNA form, the CDR3 reads TGTGCCAGCAATCCCTACGGACCGCTGAACACTGAAGCTTTCTTT. Supplemented by reference TRBV11-2 and TRBJ1-1, the full variable domain reads EAGVAQSPRYKIIEKRQSVAFWCNPISGHATLYWYQQILGQGPKLLIQFQNNGVVDDSQLPKDRFSAERLKGVDSTLKIQPAKLEDSAVYLCASNPYGPLNTEAFFGQGTRLTVV.